These 11 T cell receptor beta chains were all obtained from the same sample, sequenced in a study of identical twins. TCRdb fed the 5' RACE reads into MiXCR, producing one record per CDR3 protein. The sample lists 350,000 to 450,000 distinct CDR3 sequences; under 20% were seen once. The sample comprised naive T cells sorted from blood. These receptors came from a man in his forties or fifties in good health.

This clonotype was seen only a few times. The rearrangement uses TRBV12-3 or TRBV12-4 and TRBJ2-1; 9 nucleotides match TRBD2. The CDR3 loop spans 17 amino acids. V shed 1 base and J 7 bases; nucleotides not matched to a gene: 11. CDR3 region: CASSLVRLAGWRNEQFF. The CDR3 coding sequence is TGTGCCAGCAGTTTAGTCCGGCTAGCGGGATGGAGAAATGAGCAGTTCTTC.

The rearrangement uses TRBV4-2 and TRBJ2-1; D possibly corresponds to TRBD1 (5 bases). The V gene lost 4 bases and the J gene lost 4 bases, with 17 bases spanning the gap. The CDR3 has 16 residues. The V gene's germline CDR1 is LGHNA and CDR2 YNFKEQ. CDR3 in amino acids: CASSPAATKGYNEQFF. CDR3 DNA sequence: TGTGCCAGCAGCCCTGCAGCGACAAAGGGGTACAATGAGCAGTTCTTC.

The chain links TRBV27 to TRBJ1-5; D possibly corresponds to TRBD1 (5 bases). Germline lookup yields CDR1 MNHEY and CDR2 SMNVEV (reference sequence). The CDR3 has 14 residues. Trimming removed 7 bases from V and 6 bases from J, with 16 bases in between. Here the CDR3 reads CASNIPPGPQPQHF. CDR3 sequence (DNA): TGTGCCAGCAATATTCCTCCGGGGCCTCAGCCCCAGCATTTT.

This clonotype was detected ten times or more. The J gene is TRBJ2-7, the V gene TRBV20-1, with TRBD1 matching 7 bases. V shed 2 bases, J shed 4 bases, and the junction held 11 bases outside the gene matches. CDR1 and CDR2 from the germline V gene are DFQATT and SNEGSKA (reference sequence). The CDR3 spans 15 residues. The CDR3 loop is CSARPRDSVQYEQYF. The CDR3 region has the DNA TGCAGTGCTAGACCCCGGGACAGCGTTCAGTACGAGCAGTACTTC.

V is TRBV12-3 or TRBV12-4 and J is TRBJ2-7; no clear D gene. The germline V and J ends were trimmed by 6 bases and 1 base, with 13 bases remaining between them. CDR3 length equals 14 residues. The CDR3 bases are TGTGCCAGCAGCCCTCACCATTCTTCCTACGAGCAGTACTTC. This translates into CASSPHHSSYEQYF.

This chain connects TRBV28 to TRBJ2-3; D uncertain. Germline-derived CDR1 and CDR2 are MDHEN and SYDVKM. Trimming took off 1 base at V and 2 bases at J, with 10 bases between the two ends. The CDR3 consists of 15 residues. The CDR3 sequence is CASSLLQEITDTQYF. CDR3 in DNA: TGTGCCAGCAGTTTATTGCAGGAGATCACAGATACGCAGTATTTT.

This clonotype was seen more than once but under ten times. One base away lies a much larger clone, so this may be a sequencing read error. This rearrangement joins TRBV29-1 to TRBJ2-7; 9 bases agree with TRBD1. CDR1 is SQVTM, CDR2 ANQGSEA, per germline. Trimming at V came to 3 bases and at J to 2 bases, leaving 2 bases not matched to a gene. The CDR3 is 13 amino acids. CDR3 coding DNA: TGCAGCGTTGACGGGACAGGGACCTACGAGCAGTACTTC. Translating it yields CSVDGTGTYEQYF.

This clonotype was counted a few times. V is TRBV12-3 or TRBV12-4 and J is TRBJ1-1; no definite D call. CDR3 length equals 12 residues. The ends were cut back, 6 bases at V and 2 bases at J, with 7 bases in the middle. This CDR3 reads CASRLANTEAFF. For the CDR3, the DNA is TGTGCCAGCAGGCTAGCAAACACTGAAGCTTTCTTT.

The table lists this clonotype with a few counts. This sequence joins TRBV4-2 and TRBJ2-1, with D hard to call. V lost 0 bases and J lost 3, with 9 bases in between. Germline assignment: CDR1 LGHNA and CDR2 YNFKEQ. The CDR3 totals 15 residues. The CDR3 coding sequence is TGTGCCAGCAGCCAAGACAGAGCAATCTACAATGAGCAGTTCTTC. It translates to CASSQDRAIYNEQFF.

The J gene is TRBJ2-2, the V gene TRBV5-1; 7 bases match TRBD1. Unmatched junction bases numbered 6, after V lost 2 bases and J lost 2 bases. The length of the CDR3 is 16 residues. Germline assignment: CDR1 SGHRS and CDR2 YFSETQ. CDR3 DNA: TGCGCCAGCAGCTTTACCAGGACAGGCAACACCGGGGAGCTGTTTTTT. It codes for CASSFTRTGNTGELFF. The whole variable domain, remainder taken from reference TRBV5-1 and TRBJ2-2, is KAGVTQTPRYLIKTRGQQVTLSCSPISGHRSVSWYQQTPGQGLQFLFEYFSETQRNKGNFPGRFSGRQFSNSRSEMNVSTLELGDSALYLCASSFTRTGNTGELFFGEGSRLTVL.

Many counts were recorded for this clonotype. CDR3 sequence reads: CASSFDRGPQFF. As DNA, the CDR3 is TGTGCCAGCAGCTTTGACAGGGGACCCCAGTTCTTC. The J gene is TRBJ2-1, the V gene TRBV7-3; 8 nucleotides match TRBD1. Per germline, CDR1 SGHTA and CDR2 FQGTGA. J was trimmed by 13 bases and V by 3 bases; bases with no gene match: 5. The CDR3 extends over 12 amino acids.